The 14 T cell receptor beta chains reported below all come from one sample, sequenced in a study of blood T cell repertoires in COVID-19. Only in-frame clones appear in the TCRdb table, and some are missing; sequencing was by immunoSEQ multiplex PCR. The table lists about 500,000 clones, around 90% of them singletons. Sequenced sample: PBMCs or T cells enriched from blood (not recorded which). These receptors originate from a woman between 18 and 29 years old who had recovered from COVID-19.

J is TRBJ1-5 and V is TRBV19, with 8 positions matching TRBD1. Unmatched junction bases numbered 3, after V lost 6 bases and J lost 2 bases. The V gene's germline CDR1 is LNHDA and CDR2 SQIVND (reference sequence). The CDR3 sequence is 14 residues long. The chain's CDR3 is CASSDRGGNQPQHF. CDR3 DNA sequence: TGTGCCAGTAGCGACAGGGGAGGCAATCAGCCCCAGCATTTT.

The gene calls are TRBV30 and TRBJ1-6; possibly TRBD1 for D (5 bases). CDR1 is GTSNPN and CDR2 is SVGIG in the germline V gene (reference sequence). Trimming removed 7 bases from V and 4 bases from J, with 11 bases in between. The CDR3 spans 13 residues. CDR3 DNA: TGTGCCTCCCCGGGGGGGTATAATTCACCCCTCCACTTT. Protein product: CASPGGYNSPLHF.

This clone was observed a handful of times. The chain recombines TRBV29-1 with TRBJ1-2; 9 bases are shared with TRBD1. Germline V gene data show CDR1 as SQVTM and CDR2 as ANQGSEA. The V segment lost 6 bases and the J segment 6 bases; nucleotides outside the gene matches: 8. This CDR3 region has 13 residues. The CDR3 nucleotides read TGCAGCGTACCTGTGGACAGGGGCGATGGCTACACCTTC. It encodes CSVPVDRGDGYTF. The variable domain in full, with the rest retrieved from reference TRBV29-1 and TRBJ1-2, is SAVISQKPSRDICQRGTSLTIQCQVDSQVTMMFWYRQQPGQSLTLIATANQGSEATYESGFVIDKFPISRPNLTFSTLTVSNMSPEDSSIYLCSVPVDRGDGYTFGSGTRLTVV.

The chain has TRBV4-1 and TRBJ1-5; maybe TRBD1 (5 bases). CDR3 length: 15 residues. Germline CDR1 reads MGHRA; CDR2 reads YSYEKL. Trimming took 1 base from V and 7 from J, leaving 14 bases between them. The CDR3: CASSQVGGMGQPQHF. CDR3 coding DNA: TGCGCCAGCAGCCAAGTTGGGGGGATGGGCCAGCCCCAGCATTTT.

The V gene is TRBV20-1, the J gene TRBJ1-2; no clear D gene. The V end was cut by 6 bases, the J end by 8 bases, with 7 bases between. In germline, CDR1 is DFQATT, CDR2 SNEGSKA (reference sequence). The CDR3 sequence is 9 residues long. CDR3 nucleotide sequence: TGCAGTGCCCCCCCAGGCTACACCTTC. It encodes CSAPPGYTF.

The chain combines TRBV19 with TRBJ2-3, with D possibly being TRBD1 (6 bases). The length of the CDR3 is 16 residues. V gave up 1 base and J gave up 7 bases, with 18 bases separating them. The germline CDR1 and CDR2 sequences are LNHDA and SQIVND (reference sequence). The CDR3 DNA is TGTGCCAGTAGTATAGCATCCGGGACACAAAAACATACGCAGTATTTT. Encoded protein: CASSIASGTQKHTQYF.

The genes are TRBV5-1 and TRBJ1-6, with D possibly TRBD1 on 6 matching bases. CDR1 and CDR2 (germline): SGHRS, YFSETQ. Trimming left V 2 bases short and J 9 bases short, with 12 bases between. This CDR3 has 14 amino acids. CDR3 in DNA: TGCGCCAGCAGCTTACAGGGAAGCGGTTCACCCCTCCACTTT. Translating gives CASSLQGSGSPLHF. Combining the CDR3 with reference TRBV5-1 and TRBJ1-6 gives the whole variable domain KAGVTQTPRYLIKTRGQQVTLSCSPISGHRSVSWYQQTPGQGLQFLFEYFSETQRNKGNFPGRFSGRQFSNSRSEMNVSTLELGDSALYLCASSLQGSGSPLHFGNGTRLTVT.

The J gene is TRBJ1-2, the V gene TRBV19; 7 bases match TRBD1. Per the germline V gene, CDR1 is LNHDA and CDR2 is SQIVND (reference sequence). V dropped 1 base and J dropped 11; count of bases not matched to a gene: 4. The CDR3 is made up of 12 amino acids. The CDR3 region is CASSIVDRAYTF. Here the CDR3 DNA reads TGTGCCAGTAGTATAGTTGACAGGGCGTACACCTTC.

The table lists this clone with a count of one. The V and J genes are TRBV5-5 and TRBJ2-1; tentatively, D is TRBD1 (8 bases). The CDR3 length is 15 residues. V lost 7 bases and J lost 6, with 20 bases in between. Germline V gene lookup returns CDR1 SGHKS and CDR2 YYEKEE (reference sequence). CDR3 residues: CASGTGGALLNEQFF. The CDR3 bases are TGTGCCAGCGGCACAGGGGGGGCCCTCCTCAATGAGCAGTTCTTC.

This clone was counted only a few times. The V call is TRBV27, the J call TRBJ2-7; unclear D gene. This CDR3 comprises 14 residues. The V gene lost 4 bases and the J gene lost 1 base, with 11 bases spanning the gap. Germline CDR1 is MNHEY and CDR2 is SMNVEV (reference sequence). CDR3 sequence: CASSSSIRSYEQYF. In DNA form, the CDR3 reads TGTGCCAGCAGTTCTTCTATCCGATCCTACGAGCAGTACTTC.

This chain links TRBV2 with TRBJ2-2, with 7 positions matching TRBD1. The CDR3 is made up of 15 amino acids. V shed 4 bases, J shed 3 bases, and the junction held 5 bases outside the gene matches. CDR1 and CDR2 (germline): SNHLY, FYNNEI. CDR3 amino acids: CASSVEGTDTGELFF. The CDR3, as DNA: TGTGCCAGCAGTGTAGAGGGGACAGACACCGGGGAGCTGTTTTTT.

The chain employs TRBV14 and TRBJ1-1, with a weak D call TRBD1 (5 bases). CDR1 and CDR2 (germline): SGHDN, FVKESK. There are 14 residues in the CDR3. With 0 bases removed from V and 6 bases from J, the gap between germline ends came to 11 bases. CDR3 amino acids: CASSQDFGGSEAFF. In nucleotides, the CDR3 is TGTGCCAGCAGCCAAGATTTCGGGGGTTCTGAAGCTTTCTTT.

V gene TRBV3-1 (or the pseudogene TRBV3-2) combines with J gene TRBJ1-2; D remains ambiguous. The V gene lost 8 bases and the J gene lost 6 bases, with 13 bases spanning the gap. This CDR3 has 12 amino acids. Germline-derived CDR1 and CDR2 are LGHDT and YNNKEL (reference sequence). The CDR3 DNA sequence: TGTGCCAGCTCCTTCCTATTGGATGGCTACACCTTC. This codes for CASSFLLDGYTF.

CDR3 nucleotides: TGTGCCAGCAGCGTAGACCTAGAGGGGGTAGGAGGCTACACCTTC. This codes for CASSVDLEGVGGYTF. The rearrangement links TRBV9 to TRBJ1-2; a possible D gene is TRBD1 (6 bases). Germline V CDR1 and CDR2: SGDLS, YYNGEE. V dropped 0 bases and J dropped 8 bases, with 17 bases sitting between them. The CDR3 contains 15 residues.